Here is one TCR beta chain with its context. The data stem from a study of graft-versus-host responses after intestinal transplantation. The graft tissue was processed, and this released both intraepithelial and lamina propria lymphocytes. Data came from immunoSEQ multiplex PCR; TCRdb stores just in-frame clones and leaves some out. The sample records about 15,000 clones, 74% being singletons. CDR1 SGDLS and CDR2 YYNGEE come from the germline V gene. V lost 3 bases and J lost 7, with 16 bases in between. This CDR3 contains 14 residues. This TCR derives from a human patient who received an intestinal transplant, so some T cells may come from the graft donor. The rearrangement links TRBV9 to TRBJ1-2; tentative D call: TRBD1 (6 bases). The sequencing here drew on ileum tissue, taken 14 days after transplant. Written as DNA, the CDR3 is TGTGCCAGCAGCGCGGGACATATAGGTCTTGGCTACACCTTC. Its protein product is CASSAGHIGLGYTF.